This TCR beta chain stems from a study of T cell repertoires in cytomegalovirus infection. With V trimmed by 7 bases and J by 8 bases, 12 bases remained unmatched. The length of the CDR3 is 13 residues. Germline V lookup: CDR1 SQVTM, CDR2 ANQGSEA. Concerning this clonotype: Its antigen is still unknown.

Each CDR3 protein gets one entry after TCRdb re-called the reads with MiXCR. The sample has around 95,000 distinct CDR3 sequences, less than 30% seen once. J is TRBJ1-1 and V is TRBV29-1; 8 bases fit TRBD1. This receptor was identified in a human donor in good health (CMV status not recorded). Some clones in this sample may be carry-over from other donors' samples. The source material was CD8+ T cells from cultured PBMCs, sampled from culture after CMV antigen stimulation. The CDR3 loop is CSDGNRGVREAFF. In DNA, the CDR3 is TGCAGCGACGGAAACAGGGGGGTCCGCGAAGCTTTCTTT.